This T cell receptor beta chain was obtained from a study of cytotoxic CD8 clonotypes in ibrutinib-treated CLL. Across the whole study: The cohort had 10 to 12 relapsed/refractory and 15 treatment-naive patients, 17 IGHV unmutated. Average yields of approximately 260,000 productive templates and 100,000 or so productive rearrangements characterized the samples.

This CDR3 has 14 amino acids. Trimming pared 6 bases from V and 5 bases from J, leaving 15 bases between. The V gene's germline CDR1 is LGHNT and CDR2 FRNRAP. A remark on this clone: Antigen: not known.

Library input was roughly 1.8 micrograms of DNA from cryopreserved PBMCs. Study-wide results and caveats: The public clonotypes identified were infrequent and showed contraction or stability on treatment.

The data were produced by immunoSEQ multiplex PCR, yet TCRdb's version contains in-frame clones alone and is incomplete. The data contain about 140,000 clones, about 84% of them seen just once; the ten biggest clones take up around 7.6%. This material consisted of PBMCs, taken after 36 months of ibrutinib treatment. The source of this sequence is a human donor with chronic lymphocytic leukemia. The chain has TRBV12-5 and TRBJ2-3; D might be TRBD2 (5 bases). CDR3 coding DNA: TGTGCTAGTGGCTTAGGGCGACGGGGAGATACGCAGTATTTT. Its protein product is CASGLGRRGDTQYF.